This note documents a single T cell receptor (beta chain) sequence. Six replicates per PBMC sample, mostly from 450 to 600 ng of genomic DNA. Here immunoSEQ multiplex PCR was the method, and the copy in TCRdb shows in-frame clones only, minus some. This table has some 15,000 clones, approximately 80% appearing once. This specimen belongs to a study of neoadjuvant anti-PD-1 for oral cavity cancer. In germline, CDR1 is MNHEY, CDR2 SMNVEV (reference sequence). This CDR3 comprises 14 residues. Trimming took 3 bases from V and 7 from J, leaving 15 bases between them. Sequenced here: PBMCs, sampled before nivolumab (anti-PD-1) treatment. The sequence derives from a person between 40 and 80 years old with oral cavity squamous cell carcinoma. The chain combines TRBV27 with TRBJ1-1; D perhaps matches TRBD1 (5 bases). The CDR3 reads CASSFSGRQNEAFF. Here the CDR3 DNA reads TGTGCCAGCAGTTTTTCCGGCAGACAGAATGAAGCTTTCTTT.